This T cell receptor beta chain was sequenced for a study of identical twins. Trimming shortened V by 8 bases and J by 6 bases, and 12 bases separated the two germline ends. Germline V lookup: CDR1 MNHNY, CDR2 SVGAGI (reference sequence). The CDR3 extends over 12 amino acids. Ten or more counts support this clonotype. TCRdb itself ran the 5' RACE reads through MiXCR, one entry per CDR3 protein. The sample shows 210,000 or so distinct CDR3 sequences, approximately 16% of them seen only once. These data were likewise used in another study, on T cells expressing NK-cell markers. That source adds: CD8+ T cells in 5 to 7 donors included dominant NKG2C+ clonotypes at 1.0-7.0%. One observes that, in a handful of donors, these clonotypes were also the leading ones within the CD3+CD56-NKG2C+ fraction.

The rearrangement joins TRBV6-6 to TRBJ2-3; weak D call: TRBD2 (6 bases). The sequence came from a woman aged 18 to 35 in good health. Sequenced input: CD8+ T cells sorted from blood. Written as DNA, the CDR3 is TGTGCCAGCCTGACTAGTAGGGATACGCAGTATTTT. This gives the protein CASLTSRDTQYF.